These 25 T cell receptor beta chains originate from one sample sequenced in a study of blood T cell repertoires in COVID-19. Measured with immunoSEQ multiplex PCR; TCRdb has only the in-frame clones, and not every one. The data show 130,000 or so clones, about four fifths seen once. The sample comprised peripheral blood. All receptors come from a woman aged 55 to 70 with acute or convalescent COVID-19.

The V gene is TRBV5-1, the J gene TRBJ1-1, with 9 bases fitting TRBD1. Unmatched junction bases numbered 8, after V lost 4 bases and J lost 1 base. Germline V gene lookup returns CDR1 SGHRS and CDR2 YFSETQ. The CDR3 runs 16 residues. The CDR3 is CASSPIGTGKNTEAFF. CDR3 nucleotide sequence: TGCGCCAGCAGCCCAATCGGGACAGGGAAGAACACTGAAGCTTTCTTT.

CDR3 DNA: TGTGCCTGGATGGTGGGAGCTTATAATTCACCCCTCCACTTT. It yields the protein CAWMVGAYNSPLHF. The rearrangement links TRBV30 to TRBJ1-6; D unclear. The ends were cut back, 4 bases at V and 4 bases at J, with 11 bases in the middle. The germline CDR1 and CDR2 sequences are GTSNPN and SVGIG (reference sequence). The CDR3 is 14 residues long. The complete variable domain, with remaining parts taken from reference TRBV30 and TRBJ1-6, reads SQTIHQWPATLVQPVGSPLSLECTVEGTSNPNLYWYRQAAGRGLQLLFYSVGIGQISSEVPQNLSASRPQDRQFILSSKKLLLSDSGFYLCAWMVGAYNSPLHFGNGTRLTVT.

This clone is a singleton in its sample. The chain joins TRBV4-2 to TRBJ2-3; 10 positions match TRBD2. This CDR3 is built from 16 residues. V lost 2 bases to trimming and J lost 1 base; unmatched junction nucleotides: 3. The germline V gene encodes CDR1 LGHNA and CDR2 YNFKEQ. In nucleotides, the CDR3 is TGTGCCAGCAGCCAATACGGGACTAGCGGCACAGATACGCAGTATTTT. Translating gives CASSQYGTSGTDTQYF.

This chain connects TRBV18 to TRBJ2-2; D is unresolved. Deletions cut 3 bases from V and 6 bases from J, with 11 bases between. The CDR3 spans 14 residues. In germline, CDR1 is KGHSH, CDR2 LQKENI. The CDR3 loop reads CASSPAGYAGELFF. The CDR3 bases are TGTGCCAGCTCACCTGCCGGGTATGCCGGGGAGCTGTTTTTT. Using reference TRBV18 and TRBJ2-2 for the parts outside the CDR3, the full variable domain is NAGVMQNPRHLVRRRGQEARLRCSPMKGHSHVYWYRQLPEEGLKFMVYLQKENIIDESGMPKERFSAEFPKEGPSILRIQQVVRGDSAAYFCASSPAGYAGELFFGEGSRLTVL.

The count of this clone is one. The rearrangement links TRBV3-1 (or the pseudogene TRBV3-2) to TRBJ1-3; no definite D call. Trimming cost V 5 bases and J 0 bases, with 11 bases left between them. This CDR3 spans 15 amino acids. Per the germline V gene, CDR1 is LGHDT and CDR2 is YNNKEL (reference sequence). The CDR3 protein is CASSSDTFSGNTIYF. CDR3 nucleotide sequence: TGTGCCAGCAGCTCTGACACGTTCTCTGGAAACACCATATATTTT.

The chain employs TRBV6-5 and TRBJ1-1; D ambiguous. V lost 0 bases to trimming and J lost 7 bases, with 9 bases between them. Looked up from germline, CDR1 is MNHEY and CDR2 is SVGAGI. The CDR3 loop spans 13 amino acids. CDR3 sequence (DNA): TGTGCCAGCAGTTACTCGACGGGGAATGAAGCTTTCTTT. Its translation: CASSYSTGNEAFF.

This chain connects TRBV10-1 to TRBJ2-5, with 14 bases identical to TRBD2. The trim removed 2 bases at V and 1 base at J, leaving 0 bases unmatched. This CDR3 comprises 16 residues. Germline-derived CDR1 and CDR2 are WNHNN and SYGVQD (reference sequence). The CDR3: CASSEGTSGGQETQYF. In DNA, the CDR3 is TGCGCCAGCAGTGAGGGGACTAGCGGGGGCCAAGAGACCCAGTACTTC.

The chain combines TRBV7-9 with TRBJ2-7; 9 nucleotides match TRBD1. The CDR3 is made up of 14 amino acids. Losses at the gene ends were 4 bases for V and 3 bases for J; bases not matched to a gene: 4. The germline V gene has CDR1 SEHNR and CDR2 FQNEAQ (reference sequence). DNA for the CDR3: TGTGCCAGCAGCTCTCGGGACAGGGTCTACGAGCAGTACTTC. It yields the protein CASSSRDRVYEQYF.

This chain uses TRBV4-1 with TRBJ1-5; TRBD1 agrees at 7 bases. Germline V CDR1 and CDR2: MGHRA, YSYEKL. Germline trimming cut 3 bases from V and 0 bases from J; bases unmatched to any gene: 5. The CDR3 consists of 16 residues. In DNA form, the CDR3 reads TGCGCCAGCAGCCAGGGACAGATCAATAGCAATCAGCCCCAGCATTTT. This codes for CASSQGQINSNQPQHF.

The rearrangement links TRBV5-4 to TRBJ1-6, with no clear D. The V end lost 0 bases, the J end lost 7 bases, and 11 bases lay between the germline ends. Germline CDR1 reads SGHNT; CDR2 reads YYREEE (reference sequence). This CDR3 is built from 15 residues. CDR3: CASSLDNTKNSPLHF. In nucleotides, the CDR3 is TGTGCCAGCAGCTTGGATAACACCAAGAATTCACCCCTCCACTTT.

The CDR3 reads CASSIQADGELFF. For the CDR3, the DNA is TGCGCCAGCAGCATACAGGCAGACGGGGAGCTGTTTTTT. The chain is built from TRBV5-1 and TRBJ2-2; possible D gene TRBD1, 5 bases. The CDR3 loop spans 13 amino acids. The germline CDR1 and CDR2 sequences are SGHRS and YFSETQ. The V end lost 4 bases, the J end lost 7 bases, and 11 bases lay between the germline ends.

The gene calls are TRBV5-1 and TRBJ1-5; possibly TRBD1 for D (6 bases). The ends were cut back, 4 bases at V and 4 bases at J, with 15 bases in the middle. CDR3 length equals 15 residues. CDR1 and CDR2 from the germline V gene are SGHRS and YFSETQ. As DNA, the CDR3 is TGCGCCAGCAGCCAACTGGACAGTACAAATCAGCCCCAGCATTTT. Amino acids: CASSQLDSTNQPQHF.

The chain has TRBV2 and TRBJ2-1; 9 bases match TRBD1. Germline lookup yields CDR1 SNHLY and CDR2 FYNNEI. CDR3 length equals 13 residues. CDR3 nucleotide sequence: TGTGCAGGGGGGACAGGGCATGCGGATGAGCAGTTCTTC. Its protein product is CAGGTGHADEQFF.

This clone was seen only once. This chain joins TRBV24-1 and TRBJ1-2; D gene unclear. CDR1 KGHDR and CDR2 SFDVKD come from the germline V gene. V lost 3 bases, J lost 8 bases, and 15 bases lay in between. There are 14 residues in the CDR3. CDR3 in amino acids: CATSDQLHPHGYTF. CDR3 nucleotides: TGTGCCACCAGTGATCAACTTCATCCGCACGGCTACACCTTC.

This chain connects TRBV5-5 to TRBJ1-1; possible D gene TRBD1, 5 bases. The CDR3 spans 12 residues. The V and J ends lost 2 bases and 11 bases respectively, with 13 bases between them. Per the germline V gene, CDR1 is SGHKS and CDR2 is YYEKEE (reference sequence). CDR3 residues: CASSFGGVGAFF. The CDR3 DNA is TGTGCCAGCAGCTTTGGGGGGGTAGGGGCTTTCTTT.

The CDR3 DNA sequence: TGTGCCAGTAGTATGGGGGACTCTCACACCGGGGAGCTGTTTTTT. Residues: CASSMGDSHTGELFF. The chain uses TRBV19 and TRBJ2-2; possible D gene TRBD2, 6 bases. There are 15 residues in the CDR3. The V end lost 3 bases, the J end lost 3 bases, and 11 bases lay between the germline ends. Per germline, CDR1 LNHDA and CDR2 SQIVND (reference sequence).

The chain carries TRBV19 and TRBJ1-1; 9 nucleotides align to TRBD1. Germline-derived CDR1 and CDR2 are LNHDA and SQIVND (reference sequence). V was clipped by 4 bases and J by 2 bases; unmatched bases: 5. This CDR3 contains 15 residues. This chain's CDR3 is CASSKSGQGNTEAFF. As DNA, the CDR3 is TGTGCCAGTAGTAAGTCGGGACAGGGTAACACTGAAGCTTTCTTT.

The V and J genes are TRBV19 and TRBJ1-5; unclear D gene. CDR3 size: 14 residues. Trimming pared 8 bases from V and 1 base from J, leaving 12 bases between. CDR1 and CDR2 (germline): LNHDA, SQIVND (reference sequence). DNA for the CDR3: TGTGCCAGTCGAATAGCGGTAAGCAATCAGCCCCAGCATTTT. It yields the protein CASRIAVSNQPQHF.

J is TRBJ2-7 and V is TRBV6-5, with 8 bases identical to TRBD1. V trimming: 6 bases; J trimming: 5 bases; junction bases outside the gene matches: 9. This CDR3 comprises 14 residues. The V gene's germline CDR1 is MNHEY and CDR2 SVGAGI. CDR3 sequence: CASRGDRGWNEQYF. The CDR3 DNA follows: TGTGCCAGCAGAGGAGACAGGGGATGGAACGAGCAGTACTTC.

The gene calls are TRBV7-9 and TRBJ1-1; TRBD1 aligns across 8 bases. V trimming: 5 bases; J trimming: 1 base; junction bases outside the gene matches: 3. The germline gives CDR1 SEHNR, CDR2 FQNEAQ (reference sequence). The CDR3 has 14 amino acids. The CDR3 sequence is CASSPQGANTEAFF. As DNA, the CDR3 is TGTGCCAGCAGCCCTCAGGGGGCGAACACTGAAGCTTTCTTT.

A note on this clone: At one boundary the junction diverges from the germline segment, which might be a read error. The rearrangement uses TRBV5-1 and TRBJ2-5; 7 nucleotides match TRBD1. There are 15 residues in the CDR3. The germline V gene has CDR1 SGHRS and CDR2 YFSETQ. The chain's CDR3 is CASSRADRDQETQYF. CDR3 in DNA: TGCGCCAGCAGCCGAGCCGACAGGGACCAGGAGACCCAGTACTTC. Full variable domain (outside the CDR3, taken from reference TRBV5-1 and TRBJ2-5): KAGVTQTPRYLIKTRGQQVTLSCSPISGHRSVSWYQQTPGQGLQFLFEYFSETQRNKGNFPGRFSGRQFSNSRSEMNVSTLELGDSALYLCASSRADRDQETQYFGPGTRLLVL.

The genes are TRBV5-5 and TRBJ2-4; D unresolved. CDR3 length equals 11 residues. The germline CDR1 and CDR2 sequences are SGHKS and YYEKEE (reference sequence). Trimming cost V 4 bases and J 7 bases, with 6 bases left between them. The CDR3: CASSPLNIQYF. DNA of the CDR3: TGTGCCAGCAGCCCGTTGAACATTCAGTACTTC.

The chain combines TRBV6-5 with TRBJ2-7, with a tentative D call TRBD2 (6 bases). The CDR3 totals 13 residues. Germline CDR1 is MNHEY and CDR2 is SVGAGI. V lost 4 bases, J lost 1 base, and 8 bases lay in between. CDR3 loop: CASSSGTSYEQYF. In nucleotides, the CDR3 is TGTGCCAGCAGTTCGGGGACTTCCTACGAGCAGTACTTC.

V and J are TRBV25-1 and TRBJ2-2; TRBD2 is a possible D gene (6 bases). CDR1 is MGHDK and CDR2 is SYGVNS in the germline V gene. V was shortened by 5 bases and J by 4 bases, with 11 bases between the two germline ends. There are 14 residues in the CDR3. The CDR3 sequence is CASSKWGGTGELFF. The DNA for the CDR3 is TGTGCCAGCAGTAAATGGGGAGGCACCGGGGAGCTGTTTTTT.

This clone showed up just once. V usage is TRBV7-8 and J usage is TRBJ2-5, with D tentatively TRBD2 (5 bases). V was trimmed by 3 bases and J by 2 bases, leaving 10 bases between them. Germline assignment: CDR1 SGHVS and CDR2 FQNEAQ. This CDR3 is built from 14 residues. The CDR3 is CASSFASGQETQYF. The CDR3 bases are TGTGCCAGCAGCTTCGCATCGGGACAAGAGACCCAGTACTTC.